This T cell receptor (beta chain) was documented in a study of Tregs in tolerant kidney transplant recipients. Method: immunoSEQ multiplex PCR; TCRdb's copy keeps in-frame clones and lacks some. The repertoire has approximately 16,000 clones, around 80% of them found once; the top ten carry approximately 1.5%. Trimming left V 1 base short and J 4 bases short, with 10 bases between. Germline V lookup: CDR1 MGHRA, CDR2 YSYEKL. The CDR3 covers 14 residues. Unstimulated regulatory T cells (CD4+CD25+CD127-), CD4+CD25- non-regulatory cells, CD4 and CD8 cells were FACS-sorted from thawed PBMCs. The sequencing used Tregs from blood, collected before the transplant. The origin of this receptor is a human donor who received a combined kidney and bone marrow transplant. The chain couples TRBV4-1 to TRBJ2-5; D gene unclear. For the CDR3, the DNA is TGCGCCAGCAGCCAAGTGGGTAGCAGAGAGACCCAGTACTTC. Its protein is CASSQVGSRETQYF.